The 9 T cell receptor beta chains presented below share a single source sample, sequenced in a study of T cells in Graves' hyperthyroidism and ophthalmopathy. The CDR3 regions of TCR beta were amplified from RNA transcripts. A set of HTBI primers served as the primers for a first-round RT-PCR of the TCR CDR3. MiXCR, run by TCRdb on the multiplex PCR reads, gives a single entry per CDR3 protein. The repertoire holds about 380,000 distinct CDR3 sequences, with roughly 18% as singletons. The sequencing sample was made of blood. These receptors came from a man aged 18 to 29 with Graves' ophthalmopathy.

In its sample, this clonotype was seen many times. The chain is built from TRBV12-3 or TRBV12-4 and TRBJ2-1; D not certain. The CDR3 consists of 11 residues. V was cut by 5 bases and J by 9 bases, with 8 bases left in between. In DNA form, the CDR3 reads TGTGCCAGCAGTCCTTCCGTTGAGCAGTTCTTC. This encodes CASSPSVEQFF.

This clonotype appeared a few times. A read error may account for a junction end that differs from germline. V gene TRBV6-1 combines with J gene TRBJ1-1; TRBD1 is a possible D gene (6 bases). This CDR3 spans 15 amino acids. Germline lookup yields CDR1 MNHNS and CDR2 SASEGT. Written as DNA, the CDR3 is TGTACCAGCAACCTAGGGGGACATCTGAACACTGAAGCTTTCTTT. This encodes CTSNLGGHLNTEAFF.

This clonotype was seen at least ten times. The rearrangement uses TRBV3-1 and TRBJ2-1; D remains ambiguous. V lost 4 bases, J lost 6 bases, and 10 bases lay in between. The V gene's germline CDR1 is LGHDT and CDR2 YNNKEL (reference sequence). This CDR3 comprises 13 residues. The CDR3 nucleotides read TGTGCCAGCAGCCTTAAGTGGGCCAATGAGCAGTTCTTC. It encodes CASSLKWANEQFF.

V usage is TRBV7-9 and J usage is TRBJ2-1; 10 nucleotides line up with TRBD2. The germline V gene encodes CDR1 SEHNR and CDR2 FQNEAQ (reference sequence). The junction had 6 bases not matched to a gene; V was cut back by 5 bases and J by 5 bases. CDR3 length: 15 amino acids. CDR3 residues: CASSPGLAEDNEQFF. DNA of the CDR3: TGTGCCAGCAGCCCCGGACTAGCGGAAGACAATGAGCAGTTCTTC.

This clonotype was recorded many times. V and J are TRBV11-2 and TRBJ1-1; D unresolved. The germline CDR1 and CDR2 sequences are SGHAT and FQNNGV. This CDR3 is 14 amino acids long. V lost 1 base to trimming and J lost 4 bases, with 10 bases between them. The CDR3 DNA follows: TGTGCCAGCAGCTTAGTGGGGTTTAGCACTGAAGCTTTCTTT. As protein: CASSLVGFSTEAFF.

This clonotype was counted a few times. The J gene is TRBJ2-2, the V gene TRBV4-1, with D tentatively TRBD1 (6 bases). This CDR3 has 16 residues. CDR1 MGHRA and CDR2 YSYEKL come from the germline V gene. V was trimmed by 4 bases and J by 8 bases, leaving 20 bases between them. DNA for the CDR3: TGCGCCAGCAGCCCGTTAGGACAGACGACGGGAGGGGAGCTGTTTTTT. This gives the protein CASSPLGQTTGGELFF.

This clonotype has a handful of counts. CDR3 DNA sequence: TGTGCCAGCAGCTTAAGTGCCGGGGCGAGGAACGAGCAGTACTTC. Its protein is CASSLSAGARNEQYF. The chain couples TRBV7-8 to TRBJ2-7; the D call may be TRBD1 or TRBD2 (5 bases each). Per the germline V gene, CDR1 is SGHVS and CDR2 is FQNEAQ. The CDR3 runs 15 residues. V was trimmed by 2 bases and J by 5 bases, leaving 16 bases between them.

This clonotype appeared many times. J is TRBJ2-7 and V is TRBV15, with 7 nucleotides matching TRBD1. This CDR3 has 15 residues. V trimming: 1 base; J trimming: 7 bases; junction bases outside the gene matches: 10. Germline V gene lookup returns CDR1 LNHNV and CDR2 YYDKDF (reference sequence). CDR3 sequence reads: CATSRVQGQWREQYF. The CDR3 coding sequence is TGTGCCACCAGCAGAGTTCAGGGACAGTGGCGGGAGCAGTACTTC.

This rearrangement joins TRBV19 to TRBJ1-2; D uncertain. Trimming took 0 bases from V and 7 from J, leaving 9 bases between them. The CDR3 extends over 13 amino acids. Germline V gene lookup returns CDR1 LNHDA and CDR2 SQIVND (reference sequence). CDR3 protein: CASSIDQERGYTF. The CDR3 DNA is TGTGCCAGTAGTATAGACCAGGAACGTGGCTACACCTTC. The variable domain in full, completed from reference TRBV19 and TRBJ1-2, reads DGGITQSPKYLFRKEGQNVTLSCEQNLNHDAMYWYRQDPGQGLRLIYYSQIVNDFQKGDIAEGYSVSREKKESFPLTVTSAQKNPTAFYLCASSIDQERGYTFGSGTRLTVV.